This TCR beta chain was observed in a study of T cell changes during pregnancy in multiple sclerosis. Clones were read by immunoSEQ multiplex PCR, and TCRdb kept only the in-frame ones, dropping some. In the table there are around 70,000 clones, about 92% of which are singletons. V shed 5 bases and J shed 2 bases, with 16 bases lying between them. Germline loops: CDR1 PRHDT, CDR2 FYEKMQ (reference sequence). This CDR3 region has 15 residues. This rearrangement joins TRBV13 to TRBJ2-7; tentative D call: TRBD1 (6 bases). The TCR sequence derives from a female donor in good health, enrolled as a control in a pregnancy study. Sequencing was performed on peripheral blood, taken in the second trimester of pregnancy. The CDR3 here is CASSASDRTTYEQYF. In DNA form, the CDR3 reads TGTGCCAGCAGCGCCTCCGACAGGACAACCTACGAGCAGTACTTC. Drawing the rest from reference TRBV13 and TRBJ2-7, the complete variable domain is AAGVIQSPRHLIKEKRETATLKCYPIPRHDTVYWYQQGPGQDPQFLISFYEKMQSDKGSIPDRFSAQQFSDYHSELNMSSLELGDSALYFCASSASDRTTYEQYFGPGTRLTVT.